The 15 T cell receptor beta chains reported below all come from one sample, sequenced in a study of T cell responses to AZD1222 COVID-19 vaccine. Libraries were prepared by immunoSEQ multiplex PCR; TCRdb keeps only in-frame clonotypes and omits some of them. This table holds about 57,000 clones, more than 75% found once. The sequencing here drew on peripheral blood, taken on day 0 of AZD1222 vaccination. The receptors come from an adult in good health.

This clone was seen once. The chain carries TRBV3-1 (or the pseudogene TRBV3-2) and TRBJ2-3, with 10 bases identical to TRBD1. In germline, CDR1 is LGHDT, CDR2 YNNKEL (reference sequence). The V gene end was trimmed by 6 bases and the J gene end by 5 bases; junction bases not matched to a gene: 5. The CDR3 runs 14 residues. CDR3 bases: TGTGCCAGCAGACAGGGACAGGGGATAGATACGCAGTATTTT. Protein product: CASRQGQGIDTQYF.

The chain carries TRBV11-3 and TRBJ2-7, with D perhaps TRBD1 or TRBD2 (5 bases each). The CDR3 consists of 15 residues. The ends were cut back, 5 bases at V and 4 bases at J, with 18 bases in the middle. Germline V gene lookup returns CDR1 SGHNT and CDR2 YENEEA. In nucleotides, the CDR3 is TGTGCCAGCAGCCTCCCCGCCCGGGGCAAGTACGAGCAGTACTTC. Protein: CASSLPARGKYEQYF. Based on the CDR3 plus reference TRBV11-3 and TRBJ2-7, the full variable domain is EAGVVQSPRYKIIEKKQPVAFWCNPISGHNTLYWYLQNLGQGPELLIRYENEEAVDDSQLPKDRFSAERLKGVDSTLKIQPAELGDSAVYLCASSLPARGKYEQYFGPGTRLTVT.

This rearrangement joins TRBV9 to TRBJ1-2; D ambiguous. CDR3 size: 14 residues. CDR1 is SGDLS and CDR2 is YYNGEE in the germline V gene. The V and J ends lost 1 base and 2 bases respectively, with 9 bases between them. CDR3 coding DNA: TGTGCCAGCAGCGTATTAACGGAGAACTATGGCTACACCTTC. It is translated as CASSVLTENYGYTF.

The chain carries TRBV3-1 (or the pseudogene TRBV3-2) and TRBJ1-4, with D possibly TRBD1 on 6 matching bases. The CDR3 is made up of 13 amino acids. Germline CDR1 LGHDT, CDR2 YNNKEL (reference sequence). Trimming shortened V by 4 bases and J by 6 bases, and 9 bases separated the two germline ends. The CDR3 is CASSPGVDEKLFF. CDR3 bases: TGTGCCAGCAGCCCAGGGGTTGATGAAAAACTGTTTTTT.

This clone was counted a single time. This chain uses TRBV12-5 with TRBJ1-4, with D hard to call. V lost 1 base, J lost 8 bases, and 17 bases lay in between. This CDR3 has 16 amino acids. Germline CDR1 and CDR2: LGHNT and FRNRAP. The CDR3 protein is CASGLDPRPVKEKLFF. The CDR3, as DNA: TGTGCTAGTGGTTTGGACCCCAGGCCAGTGAAGGAAAAACTGTTTTTT.

The rearrangement joins TRBV18 to TRBJ2-7; no reliable D call. Germline CDR1 reads KGHSH; CDR2 reads LQKENI. The V and J ends lost 3 bases and 0 bases respectively, with 9 bases between them. The CDR3 length is 14 residues. The CDR3 spells CASSPPEPSYEQYF. DNA for the CDR3: TGTGCCAGCTCACCTCCGGAACCCTCCTACGAGCAGTACTTC.

This chain links TRBV15 with TRBJ2-2; possible D gene TRBD1, 9 bases. This CDR3 has 20 amino acids. Trimming removed 2 bases from V and 7 bases from J, with 29 bases in between. CDR1 is LNHNV, CDR2 YYDKDF, per germline (reference sequence). The CDR3 protein is CATSRIGTVAGQGFNGELFF. CDR3 DNA: TGTGCCACCAGCAGAATAGGGACGGTAGCGGGACAGGGTTTTAACGGGGAGCTGTTTTTT.

This sequence joins TRBV28 and TRBJ2-1; D may be TRBD1 (6 bases). The CDR3 extends over 13 amino acids. The germline V gene has CDR1 MDHEN and CDR2 SYDVKM. With 6 bases removed from V and 10 bases from J, the gap between germline ends came to 16 bases. This CDR3 is CASRHTSTGEQFF. The CDR3 nucleotides read TGTGCCAGCAGGCACACGTCCACAGGGGAGCAGTTCTTC.

CDR3 protein: CASSQGTQYF. The CDR3 DNA sequence: TGTGCCAGCAGCCAGGGTACGCAGTATTTT. The V call is TRBV4-2, the J call TRBJ2-3; D remains ambiguous. This CDR3 contains 10 residues. The germline V and J ends were trimmed by 3 bases and 8 bases, with 3 bases remaining between them. In germline, CDR1 is LGHNA, CDR2 YNFKEQ.

The chain combines TRBV6-2 or TRBV6-3 with TRBJ2-5; TRBD2 matches at 10 bases. Germline CDR1 reads MNHEY; CDR2 reads SVGEGT. V lost 6 bases to trimming and J lost 4 bases; unmatched junction nucleotides: 14. This CDR3 has 17 amino acids. The CDR3: CASSTGLAGVRGETQYF. The CDR3 nucleotides read TGTGCCAGCAGCACGGGGCTAGCGGGAGTCCGGGGAGAGACCCAGTACTTC.

This rearrangement joins TRBV30 to TRBJ1-5; D is uncertain. Germline V gives CDR1 GTSNPN, CDR2 SVGIG (reference sequence). V was pared by 2 bases and J by 5 bases, with 10 bases between. This CDR3 has 13 residues. CDR3 protein: CAWSFSGDQPQHF. CDR3 DNA sequence: TGTGCCTGGAGTTTTAGCGGTGATCAGCCCCAGCATTTT.

The chain employs TRBV19 and TRBJ1-5; no definite D call. This CDR3 has 14 amino acids. The V gene lost 7 bases and the J gene lost 10 bases, with 20 bases spanning the gap. Germline CDR1 reads LNHDA; CDR2 reads SQIVND (reference sequence). The CDR3 reads CASTKPLAGLPQHF. For the CDR3, the DNA is TGTGCCAGTACCAAACCCCTGGCTGGTCTCCCCCAGCATTTT.

The V call is TRBV10-3, the J call TRBJ1-1, with D perhaps TRBD1 (6 bases). The germline V gene encodes CDR1 ENHRY and CDR2 SYGVKD. Trimming removed 10 bases at V and 6 bases at J, with 18 bases between. CDR3 length: 13 amino acids. CDR3 residues: CATMAQGLSEAFF. In DNA form, the CDR3 reads TGTGCCACCATGGCGCAGGGGTTGTCTGAAGCTTTCTTT.

The chain combines TRBV5-1 with TRBJ1-4; D is uncertain. The CDR3 length is 15 residues. V was trimmed by 0 bases and J by 8 bases, leaving 14 bases between them. Germline V gives CDR1 SGHRS, CDR2 YFSETQ. For the CDR3, the DNA is TGCGCCAGCAGCTTGGGGGCGCCCTCGGGGGAAAAACTGTTTTTT. This translates into CASSLGAPSGEKLFF.

This sequence joins TRBV5-1 and TRBJ1-2; D possibly corresponds to TRBD1 (6 bases). The CDR3 consists of 14 residues. Looked up from germline, CDR1 is SGHRS and CDR2 is YFSETQ. The V and J ends lost 4 bases and 6 bases respectively, with 16 bases between them. This chain's CDR3 is CASSRTDSGNGYTF. As DNA, the CDR3 is TGCGCCAGCAGCCGAACGGACAGCGGGAATGGCTACACCTTC.